These T cell receptor beta chains were read from a single sample in a study of blood T cells in healthy people across ages. From the 5' RACE reads, TCRdb called clonotypes with MiXCR, one entry per CDR3 protein. The data hold some 1.6 million distinct CDR3 sequences, with 30% to 35% observed a single time. The sequenced material came from blood. The origin of the receptors is a woman under 40 in good health. Both conserved end residues are trimmed from each CDR3. The order of the fields is V gene, J gene, CDR3 protein.

TRBV3-1,NA,ASSQGGGLETQY
TRBV2,TRBJ2-1,ASSVSPRSQNEQF
TRBV7-2,TRBJ2-7,ASSLDGGAGDVQGEQY
TRBV27,TRBJ2-7,ASSHGQNYEQY
TRBV4-2,TRBJ1-1,ASSQAGELNTEAF
TRBV10-3,TRBJ1-1,ATHKTGANTEAF
TRBV20-1,TRBJ1-2,SALGSPEDRANYGYT
TRBV6-6,TRBJ1-2,ASSYSEGSGVNSYT
TRBV12-3/TRBV12-4,TRBJ2-3,ASFFGTTSTDTQY
TRBV7-9,TRBJ1-1,ASRSMGSLNTEAF
TRBV30,TRBJ1-2,AVTGGPPYGYT